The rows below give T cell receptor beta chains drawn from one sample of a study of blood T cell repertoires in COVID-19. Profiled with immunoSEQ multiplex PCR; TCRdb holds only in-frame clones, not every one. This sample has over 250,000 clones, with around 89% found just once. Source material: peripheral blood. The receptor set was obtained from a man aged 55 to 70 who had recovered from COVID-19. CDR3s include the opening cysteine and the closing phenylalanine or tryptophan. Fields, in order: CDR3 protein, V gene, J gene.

CDR3: CASSLDGSKRGEQYF; V: TRBV7-6; J: TRBJ2-7
CDR3: CASSSLDALGADIQYF; V: TRBV19; J: TRBJ2-4
CDR3: CASRRLAGGSTDTQYF; V: TRBV2; J: TRBJ2-3
CDR3: CSVDRTGGAGGYTF; V: TRBV29-1; J: TRBJ1-2
CDR3: CASSESPGDCSNQPQHF; V: TRBV10-1; J: TRBJ1-5
CDR3: CATSSLQRRGTEAFF; V: TRBV15; J: TRBJ1-1
CDR3: CASSPTSGGYNEQFF; V: TRBV18; J: TRBJ2-1
CDR3: CSVVGLVSGVGYTF; V: TRBV29-1; J: TRBJ1-2
CDR3: CASSQEARTYEQYF; V: TRBV4-2; J: TRBJ2-7
CDR3: CASRTYGGDNEQFF; V: TRBV6-5; J: TRBJ2-1
CDR3: CASSLGRPQGSGNTIYF; V: TRBV7-6; J: TRBJ1-3
CDR3: CASSQPTGNHEKLFF; V: TRBV4-2; J: TRBJ1-4
CDR3: CASSWTDYEQYF; V: TRBV2; J: TRBJ2-7
CDR3: CASSQETTSVETQYF; V: TRBV3-1/TRBV3-2; J: TRBJ2-5
CDR3: CASSPGTSTDTQYF; V: TRBV9; J: TRBJ2-3
CDR3: CATSSGSSGGTDTQYF; V: TRBV24-1; J: TRBJ2-3
CDR3: CSVWTGHNTGELFF; V: TRBV29-1; J: TRBJ2-2
CDR3: CASSRDRAYTEAFF; V: TRBV6-5; J: TRBJ1-1
CDR3: CASSIQAGVTEAFF; V: TRBV19; J: TRBJ1-1
CDR3: CASSMVGTASYEQYF; V: TRBV19; J: TRBJ2-7
CDR3: CASSFRTGHMNTEAFF; V: TRBV7-2; J: TRBJ1-1
CDR3: CASSRDRGETQYF; V: TRBV11-2; J: TRBJ2-5
CDR3: CASKVTGVSYNSPLHF; V: TRBV27; J: TRBJ1-6
CDR3: CASSTDRVNEQFF; V: TRBV27; J: TRBJ2-1
CDR3: CASSQDLYGPPFEQYF; V: TRBV4-1; J: TRBJ2-7
CDR3: CASSTFRGVQETQYF; V: TRBV5-1; J: TRBJ2-5
CDR3: CASSSGIGTSEAFF; V: TRBV5-4; J: TRBJ1-1
CDR3: CASQLRPTLAYEQYF; V: TRBV27; J: TRBJ2-7
CDR3: CASSFTGTAYNEQFF; V: TRBV5-1; J: TRBJ2-1
CDR3: CASSYRETGELFF; V: TRBV6-5; J: TRBJ2-2
CDR3: CASSGRGGYEQYF; V: TRBV3-1/TRBV3-2; J: TRBJ2-7
CDR3: CASSITGFGYTF; V: TRBV19; J: TRBJ1-2
CDR3: CASSVDKWDEKLFF; V: TRBV5-6; J: TRBJ1-4
CDR3: CASSSRVGQGANTGELFF; V: TRBV7-6; J: TRBJ2-2
CDR3: CASSHGEHNEQFF; V: TRBV3-1/TRBV3-2; J: TRBJ2-1
CDR3: CASSSRAGGPYEQYF; V: TRBV7-3; J: TRBJ2-7
CDR3: CASSVSGSSNQPQHF; V: TRBV2; J: TRBJ1-5
CDR3: CASSLVTGVVEAFF; V: TRBV11-2; J: TRBJ1-1
CDR3: CASRLRQRYEKLFF; V: TRBV6-6; J: TRBJ1-4
CDR3: CASSPGTSVTGELFF; V: TRBV5-8; J: TRBJ2-2
CDR3: CASSLTTSNTGELFF; V: TRBV7-2; J: TRBJ2-2
CDR3: CASRLEGFLVGEQYF; V: TRBV7-8; J: TRBJ2-7
CDR3: CASRAGSSGNTIYF; V: TRBV2; J: TRBJ1-3
CDR3: CASKATSEQETQYF; V: TRBV6-5; J: TRBJ2-5
CDR3: CSASEEQGFFQPQHF; V: TRBV20-1; J: TRBJ1-5
CDR3: CASSAQQGADGYTF; V: TRBV9; J: TRBJ1-2
CDR3: CASRPSGGSTDTQYF; V: TRBV6-5; J: TRBJ2-3
CDR3: CASSDPSRAYGYTF; V: TRBV9; J: TRBJ1-2
CDR3: CASSQGQGGRYTF; V: TRBV3-1/TRBV3-2; J: TRBJ1-2
CDR3: CASSFGTGSSYEQYF; V: TRBV11-3; J: TRBJ2-7
CDR3: CASRDGQGENYGYTF; V: TRBV6-5; J: TRBJ1-2
CDR3: CARDSVNEKLFF; V: TRBV6-4; J: TRBJ1-4
CDR3: CASSLNRAGTQYF; V: TRBV12-3/TRBV12-4; J: TRBJ2-5
CDR3: CASSPQRGGRSYEQYF; V: TRBV6-2/TRBV6-3; J: TRBJ2-7
CDR3: CASSSRGRAGTEAFF; V: TRBV5-5; J: TRBJ1-1
CDR3: CASSVRTGSYEQYF; V: TRBV2; J: TRBJ2-7
CDR3: CASNLAGSTDTQYF; V: TRBV6-5; J: TRBJ2-3
CDR3: CATSTGNNQPQHF; V: TRBV6-6; J: TRBJ1-5
CDR3: CASSMFRGNDQETQYF; V: TRBV19; J: TRBJ2-5